The T cell receptor beta chain under discussion was sequenced for a study of T cells after yellow fever vaccination. Study-level information: Fractions with few cells were prepared using SMART-Seq v4 Ultra Low Input. Overall study results and limits: There was a possibility that FACS-sorted repertoires contained abundant clonotypes contaminating from the bulk population. Overall, a small share of clonotypes was seen in both CD4 and CD8 compartments. It was the secondary response that reached its peak faster, day 5 versus 15, but it was weaker.

V lost 3 bases and J lost 4, with 7 bases in between. This CDR3 is built from 13 residues. CDR1 MDHEN and CDR2 SYDVKM come from the germline V gene. TCRdb ran MiXCR on the 5' RACE reads and lists one entry per CDR3 protein. This sample has 250,000 or so distinct CDR3 sequences; 6.9% occur once, and the top ten carry around 0.9%. This clonotype appeared many times. Its specificity is not known. Specimen: CD4+ T cells sorted from PBMCs, collected 15 days after the yellow fever booster vaccination. This TCR derives from a man aged 25 to 45 who received the YFV17D yellow fever vaccine. The chain recombines TRBV28 with TRBJ2-1; D is ambiguous. The chain's CDR3 is CASSLYSYNEQFF. CDR3 coding DNA: TGTGCCAGCAGTTTGTACAGTTACAATGAGCAGTTCTTC.